These T cell receptor beta chains were read from a single sample in a study of blood T cell repertoires in COVID-19. Measured with immunoSEQ multiplex PCR; TCRdb has only the in-frame clones, and not every one. The sample records roughly 58,000 clones, approximately 84% being singletons. The sequenced material came from peripheral blood. These receptors were taken from a man in his 70s with active COVID-19. The CDR3 runs from the conserved cysteine through the conserved F or W. Fields, in order: clone size, D gene, V gene, J gene, CDR3 DNA, CDR3 protein. D genes are given only for firm matches. Expanded clones get a size class; other rows say once, few or many, or leave the size out.

>.|.|TRBV19|TRBJ2-7
TGTGCCAGTAGTGTGGGAGGGGGAATCGCCTACGAGCAGTACTTC
CASSVGGGIAYEQYF
>.|.|TRBV28|TRBJ1-2
TGTGCCACGACTACAGGGTGGGACGGCTACACCTTC
CATTTGWDGYTF
>few|.|TRBV20-1|TRBJ2-7
TGCAGTGCTAGTGGGTTTTCTATTGCAGGGTTGGCGAACTACGAGCAGTACTTC
CSASGFSIAGLANYEQYF
>.|TRBD1|TRBV2|TRBJ2-1
TGTGCCAGCAGTGTGGAGACAGGGGGCAATGAGCAGTTCTTC
CASSVETGGNEQFF
>few|TRBD1|TRBV3-1/TRBV3-2|TRBJ2-7
TGTGCCAGCAGCCTCACAGGGGGCGCGGTCTACGAGCAGTACTTC
CASSLTGGAVYEQYF
>.|.|TRBV19|TRBJ2-7
TGTGCCAGTAGTATCAGAGCGGAGTACGAGCAGTACTTC
CASSIRAEYEQYF
>.|TRBD2|TRBV3-1/TRBV3-2|TRBJ2-1
TGTGCCAGCAGCCAAGGTGTACTAGCGGGAGGTGAGCAGTTCTTC
CASSQGVLAGGEQFF
>.|.|TRBV11-1|TRBJ2-5
TGTGCCAGCAGCTTAGCGCGGCGGGTTCAAGAGACCCAGTACTTC
CASSLARRVQETQYF
>.|.|TRBV7-2|TRBJ1-5
TGTGCCAGCAGCCCGGGGGGTACAAGCAATCAGCCCCAGCATTTT
CASSPGGTSNQPQHF
>.|.|TRBV30|TRBJ2-6
TGTGCCTGGAGTGCAAACTCTGGGGCCAACGTCCTGACTTTC
CAWSANSGANVLTF
>.|TRBD1|TRBV15|TRBJ1-2
TGTGCCACCAGCAGGGCTGGATCACAGGGGAGCTATGGCTACACCTTC
CATSRAGSQGSYGYTF
>once|.|TRBV6-2/TRBV6-3|TRBJ2-7
TGTGCCAGCAGTTACTCACCGGGCCCCAGGGGCCGCTACGAGCAGTACTTC
CASSYSPGPRGRYEQYF
>.|TRBD1|TRBV5-1|TRBJ1-5
TGCGCCAGCAGCCCCGGACAGGGTAGCAATCAGCCCCAGCATTTT
CASSPGQGSNQPQHF
>once|TRBD1|TRBV28|TRBJ2-7
TGTGCCAGCACCCGCCCTGGGAGACAGGGCCACGAGCAGTACTTC
CASTRPGRQGHEQYF
>.|.|TRBV7-3|TRBJ2-1
TGTGCCAGCAGCTCCCCGCGGATTCACTCCTACAATGAGCAGTTCTTC
CASSSPRIHSYNEQFF
>.|.|TRBV5-6|TRBJ1-1
TGTGCCAGCAGCTTTAATTTGAGGACTGAAGCTTTCTTT
CASSFNLRTEAFF
>.|TRBD2|TRBV6-2/TRBV6-3|TRBJ2-1
TGTGCCAGCAGTTACGCGGGAGGCTCCTACAATGAGCAGTTCTTC
CASSYAGGSYNEQFF
>.|TRBD2|TRBV9|TRBJ2-2
TGTGCCAGCAGCGTAGTGGCGGGAGAGACCGGGGAGCTGTTTTTT
CASSVVAGETGELFF
>.|TRBD1|TRBV4-3|TRBJ1-4
TGCGCCAGCAGCCAAGATTCAGGGGGAACTAATGAAAAACTGTTTTTT
CASSQDSGGTNEKLFF
>.|TRBD1|TRBV4-3|TRBJ2-1
TGCGCCAGCGCCCCGACAGGGGGGACTAATGAGCAGTTCTTC
CASAPTGGTNEQFF
>.|.|TRBV5-1|TRBJ2-1
TGCGCCAGCAGCTTGGTCCTAGCCGGACGAGAGCAGTTCTTC
CASSLVLAGREQFF
>once|.|TRBV4-3|TRBJ1-4
TGCGCCAGCAGCCAGGGAGGGGCGGGCGCGGCTGAAAAACTGTTTTTT
CASSQGGAGAAEKLFF
>.|.|TRBV6-2/TRBV6-3|TRBJ1-2
TGTGCCAGCAGTTATAACGGCAGGGGTGGCTACACCTTC
CASSYNGRGGYTF
>few|TRBD1|TRBV28|TRBJ2-2
TGTGCCAGCAGTTTAGGGACAGGGCCCGGGGAGCTGTTTTTT
CASSLGTGPGELFF
>.|.|TRBV7-9|TRBJ1-2
TGTGCCAGCAGCTTAGGTGCCAGGGCTGATGGCTACACCTTC
CASSLGARADGYTF
>.|.|TRBV3-1/TRBV3-2|TRBJ1-3
TGTGCCAGCAGCCAAGAGAGAGACAGGAGCTCTGGAAACACCATATATTTT
CASSQERDRSSGNTIYF
>.|TRBD2|TRBV5-1|TRBJ2-3
TGCGCCAGCAGCTTGGGAAGCGGGAGAAACACAGATACGCAGTATTTT
CASSLGSGRNTDTQYF
>.|.|TRBV18|TRBJ1-4
TGTGCCAGCTCCCGGGCGGGGACTAATGAAAAACTGTTTTTT
CASSRAGTNEKLFF
>.|TRBD1|TRBV27|TRBJ2-3
TGTGCCAGCACAAACTCCAGGGGGATTGCGCAGTATTTT
CASTNSRGIAQYF
>.|.|TRBV29-1|TRBJ2-2
TGCAGCGTCGGGTCTGACAGGAACACCGGGGAGCTGTTTTTT
CSVGSDRNTGELFF
>.|TRBD1|TRBV19|TRBJ2-7
TGTGCCAGTAGTAAAGGAGGACAGGGGGCTTGGGAGCAGTACTTC
CASSKGGQGAWEQYF
>.|.|TRBV14|TRBJ2-7
TGTGCCAGCAGCCCCGCCGGGACATGGTACGAGCAGTACTTC
CASSPAGTWYEQYF
>.|.|TRBV5-1|TRBJ2-1
TGCGCCAGCAGCGAGGGCGCGGGACCCTACAATGAGCAGTTCTTC
CASSEGAGPYNEQFF
>once|TRBD2|TRBV7-8|TRBJ2-7
TGTGCCAGCAGCCTTGGACTAGCGGGAGTAGGCGAGCAGTACTTC
CASSLGLAGVGEQYF
>.|TRBD1|TRBV3-1/TRBV3-2|TRBJ1-3
TGTGCCAGCAGCCAAGCCAGGGGGCTTGGAAACACCATATATTTT
CASSQARGLGNTIYF
>.|TRBD2|TRBV5-6|TRBJ2-1
TGTGCCAGCAGCTTGGGACTAGCGGGAGGGCTCAATGAGCAGTTCTTC
CASSLGLAGGLNEQFF
>.|.|TRBV24-1|TRBJ2-3
TGTGCCACCAGCAACAGGGAAATCGCAGATACGCAGTATTTT
CATSNREIADTQYF
>.|.|TRBV6-4|TRBJ1-2
TGTGCCAGCGAAGGGGCGGTTAATCGGCCGAACTATGGCTACACCTTC
CASEGAVNRPNYGYTF
>.|TRBD2|TRBV7-2|TRBJ2-3
TGTGCCAGCAGGCCATGGGCTAGCGGCCCAGATACGCAGTATTTT
CASRPWASGPDTQYF
>.|.|TRBV30|TRBJ2-1
TGTGCCTGGAGTCGTGGGACTCCCAATGAGCAGTTCTTC
CAWSRGTPNEQFF
>.|TRBD1|TRBV29-1|TRBJ1-2
TGCAGCGTTGAAGATCTACACAGGGGTGGGGAAGGCTACACCTTC
CSVEDLHRGGEGYTF
>.|TRBD1|TRBV5-4|TRBJ1-1
TGTGCCAGCAGCTTGGGTGGCAGGGGGTCGGGAACCACTGAAGCTTTCTTT
CASSLGGRGSGTTEAFF
>.|TRBD2|TRBV5-1|TRBJ2-1
TGCGCCAGCAGCCCCAGGTGGGGGAGGGCCTACAATGAGCAGTTCTTC
CASSPRWGRAYNEQFF
>.|TRBD1|TRBV4-2|TRBJ1-2
TGTGCCAGCAGCCAAGTCGGACAGGGGTTGGGTGGCTACACCTTC
CASSQVGQGLGGYTF
>few|.|TRBV7-3|TRBJ2-2
TGTGCCAGCAGCTTATTGGGCGGGGAAGACACCGGGGAGCTGTTTTTT
CASSLLGGEDTGELFF
>.|TRBD1|TRBV28|TRBJ1-2
TGTGCCAGCAGTCAATACAGGGGGCTTGGCTACACCTTC
CASSQYRGLGYTF
>.|TRBD2|TRBV18|TRBJ2-5
TGTGCCAGCTCACCGAGCGGGGCTGGAGAGACCCAGTACTTC
CASSPSGAGETQYF
>.|TRBD1|TRBV4-2|TRBJ2-2
TGTGCCAGCAGCCAAGAGTTAGGACAGGGTGTCACCGGGGAGCTGTTTTTT
CASSQELGQGVTGELFF
>.|.|TRBV5-1|TRBJ2-2
TGCGCCAGCAGCTTGGAGAGGGGGATAAACACCGGGGAGCTGTTTTTT
CASSLERGINTGELFF
>.|TRBD2|TRBV5-4|TRBJ2-1
TGTGCCAGCAGTACCTCAGCGGGAGGCCTTGAGCAGTTCTTC
CASSTSAGGLEQFF
>few|.|TRBV5-1|TRBJ2-7
TGCGCCAGCAGCCTGAACCAGGGGACCCTCTCCTACGAGCAGTACTTC
CASSLNQGTLSYEQYF
>.|TRBD1|TRBV7-2|TRBJ1-2
TGTGCCAGCAGTCCAACCCGGGACAGTTTGTATGGCTACACCTTC
CASSPTRDSLYGYTF
>.|.|TRBV6-7|TRBJ1-3
TGTGCCAGCAGTCCCCGGGGGGCCTCCTCTGGAAACACCATATATTTT
CASSPRGASSGNTIYF
>.|TRBD1|TRBV7-8|TRBJ2-5
TGTGCCAGCGTCCCAGGGGGAGCACGGGAGACCCAGTACTTC
CASVPGGARETQYF
>.|TRBD1|TRBV27|TRBJ1-2
TGTGCCAGCAGTAGATCCGGGACAGTTAACTATGGCTACACCTTC
CASSRSGTVNYGYTF